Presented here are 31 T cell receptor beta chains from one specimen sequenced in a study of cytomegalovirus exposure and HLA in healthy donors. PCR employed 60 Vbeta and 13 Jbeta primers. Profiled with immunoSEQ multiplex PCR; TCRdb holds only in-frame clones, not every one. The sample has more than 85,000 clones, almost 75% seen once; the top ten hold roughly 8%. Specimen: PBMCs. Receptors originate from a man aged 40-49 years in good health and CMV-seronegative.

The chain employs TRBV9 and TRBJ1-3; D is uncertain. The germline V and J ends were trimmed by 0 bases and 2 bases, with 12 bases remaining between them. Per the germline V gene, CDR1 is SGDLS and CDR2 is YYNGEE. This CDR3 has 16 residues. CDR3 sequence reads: CASSVDLPGTGNTIYF. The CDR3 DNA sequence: TGTGCCAGCAGCGTAGATCTTCCAGGTACTGGAAACACCATATATTTT.

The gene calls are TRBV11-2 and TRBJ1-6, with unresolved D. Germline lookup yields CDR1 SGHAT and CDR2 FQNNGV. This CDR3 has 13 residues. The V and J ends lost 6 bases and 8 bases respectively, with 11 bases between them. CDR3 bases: TGTGCCAGCAGTACGGCGGGGTATTCACCCCTCCACTTT. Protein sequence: CASSTAGYSPLHF.

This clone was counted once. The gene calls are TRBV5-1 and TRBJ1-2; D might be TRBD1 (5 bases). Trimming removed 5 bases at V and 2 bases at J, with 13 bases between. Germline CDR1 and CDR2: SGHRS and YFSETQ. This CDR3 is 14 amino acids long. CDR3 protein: CASSPAGPNYGYTF. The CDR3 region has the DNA TGCGCCAGCAGTCCGGCGGGGCCGAACTATGGCTACACCTTC. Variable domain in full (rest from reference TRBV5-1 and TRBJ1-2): KAGVTQTPRYLIKTRGQQVTLSCSPISGHRSVSWYQQTPGQGLQFLFEYFSETQRNKGNFPGRFSGRQFSNSRSEMNVSTLELGDSALYLCASSPAGPNYGYTFGSGTRLTVV.

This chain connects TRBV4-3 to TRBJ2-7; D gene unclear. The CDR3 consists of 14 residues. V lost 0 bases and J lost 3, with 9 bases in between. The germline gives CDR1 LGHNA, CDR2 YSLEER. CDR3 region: CASSQDRRYYEQYF. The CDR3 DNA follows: TGCGCCAGCAGCCAAGATCGGCGGTACTACGAGCAGTACTTC.

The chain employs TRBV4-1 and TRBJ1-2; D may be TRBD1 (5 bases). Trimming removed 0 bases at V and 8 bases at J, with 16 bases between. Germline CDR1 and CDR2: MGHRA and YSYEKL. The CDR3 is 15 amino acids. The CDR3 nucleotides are TGCGCCAGCAGCCAAGAGGGCAGGGTGGCCTGGGGCTACACCTTC. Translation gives CASSQEGRVAWGYTF.

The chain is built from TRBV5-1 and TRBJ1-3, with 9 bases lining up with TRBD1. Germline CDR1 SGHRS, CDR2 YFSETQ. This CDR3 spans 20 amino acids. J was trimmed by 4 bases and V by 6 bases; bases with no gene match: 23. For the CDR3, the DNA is TGCGCCAGCAAGGGCGGGGGGTCCCGGGACAGGGTGAGGTGCGGAAACACCATATATTTT. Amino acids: CASKGGGSRDRVRCGNTIYF.

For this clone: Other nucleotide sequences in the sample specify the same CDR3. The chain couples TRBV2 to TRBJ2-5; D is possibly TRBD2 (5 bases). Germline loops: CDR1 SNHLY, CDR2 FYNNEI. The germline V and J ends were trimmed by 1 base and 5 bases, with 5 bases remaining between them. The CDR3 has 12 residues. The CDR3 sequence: CASSEGGETQYF. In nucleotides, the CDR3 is TGTGCCAGCAGTGAAGGAGGGGAGACCCAGTACTTC.

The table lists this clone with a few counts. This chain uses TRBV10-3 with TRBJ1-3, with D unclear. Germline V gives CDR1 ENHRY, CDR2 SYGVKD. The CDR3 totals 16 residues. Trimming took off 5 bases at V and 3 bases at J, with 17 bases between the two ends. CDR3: CAISPPGSGLGNTIYF. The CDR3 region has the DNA TGTGCCATCAGTCCACCGGGGAGTGGTCTTGGAAACACCATATATTTT.

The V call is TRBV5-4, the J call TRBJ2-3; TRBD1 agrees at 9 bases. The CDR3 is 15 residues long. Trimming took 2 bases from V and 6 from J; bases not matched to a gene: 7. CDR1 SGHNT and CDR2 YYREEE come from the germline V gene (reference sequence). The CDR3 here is CASSFTGTGIDTQYF. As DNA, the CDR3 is TGTGCCAGCAGCTTTACCGGGACAGGGATTGATACGCAGTATTTT.

The DNA for the CDR3 is TGTGCCAGCAGTCCTTTTGGGCGAGGGCGTGGCTACACCTTC. Protein: CASSPFGRGRGYTF. The chain uses TRBV6-5 and TRBJ1-2, with unresolved D. Germline CDR1 is MNHEY and CDR2 is SVGAGI. The CDR3 spans 14 residues. The V and J ends lost 5 bases and 7 bases respectively, with 17 bases between them.

The CDR3 sequence is CASALAGSGETQYF. The CDR3 DNA reads as TGCGCCAGCGCTTTAGCGGGGTCGGGGGAGACCCAGTACTTC. V and J are TRBV5-1 and TRBJ2-5, with 8 bases lining up with TRBD2. The CDR3 spans 14 residues. The ends lost 7 bases at V and 5 bases at J; junction bases unmatched: 10. CDR1 and CDR2 from the germline V gene are SGHRS and YFSETQ.

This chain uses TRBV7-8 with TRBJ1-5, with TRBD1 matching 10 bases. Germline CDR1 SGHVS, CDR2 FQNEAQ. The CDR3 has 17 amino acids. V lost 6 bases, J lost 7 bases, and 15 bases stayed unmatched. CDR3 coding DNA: TGTGCCAGCAGTCGTGGGACCCGGACAGGGGGAAGACAGCCCCAGCATTTT. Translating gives CASSRGTRTGGRQPQHF.

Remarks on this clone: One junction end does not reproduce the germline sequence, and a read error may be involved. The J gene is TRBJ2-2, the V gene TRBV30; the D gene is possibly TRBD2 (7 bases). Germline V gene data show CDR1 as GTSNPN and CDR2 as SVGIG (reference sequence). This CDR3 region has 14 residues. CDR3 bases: TGTGTCTGGAATAGGGGGGGGAACACCGGGGAGCTGTTTTTT. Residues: CVWNRGGNTGELFF.

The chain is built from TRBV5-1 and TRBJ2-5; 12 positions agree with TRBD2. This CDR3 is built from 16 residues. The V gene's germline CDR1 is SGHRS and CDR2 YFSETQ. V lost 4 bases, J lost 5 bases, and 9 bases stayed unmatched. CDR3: CASSPRLAGVWETQYF. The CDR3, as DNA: TGCGCCAGCAGCCCGCGACTAGCGGGGGTGTGGGAGACCCAGTACTTC.

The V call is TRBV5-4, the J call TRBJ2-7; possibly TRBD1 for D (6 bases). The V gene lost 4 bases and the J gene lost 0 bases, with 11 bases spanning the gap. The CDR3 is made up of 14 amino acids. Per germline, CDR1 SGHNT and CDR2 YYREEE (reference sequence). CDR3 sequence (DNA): TGTGCCAGCAGCCAAGGACAGTTCTCCTACGAGCAGTACTTC. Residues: CASSQGQFSYEQYF.

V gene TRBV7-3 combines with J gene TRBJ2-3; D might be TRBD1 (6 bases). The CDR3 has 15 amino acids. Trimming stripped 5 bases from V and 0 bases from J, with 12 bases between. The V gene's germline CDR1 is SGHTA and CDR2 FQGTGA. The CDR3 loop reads CASSQTGTSTDTQYF. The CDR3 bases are TGTGCCAGCAGCCAAACAGGGACAAGCACAGATACGCAGTATTTT.

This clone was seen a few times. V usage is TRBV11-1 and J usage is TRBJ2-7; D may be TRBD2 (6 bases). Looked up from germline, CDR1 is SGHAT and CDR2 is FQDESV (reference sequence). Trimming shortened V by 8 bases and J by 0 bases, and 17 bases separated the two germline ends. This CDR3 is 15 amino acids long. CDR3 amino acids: CASSSRERSSYEQYF. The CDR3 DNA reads TGTGCCAGCTCTTCTCGGGAGCGGAGCTCCTACGAGCAGTACTTC.

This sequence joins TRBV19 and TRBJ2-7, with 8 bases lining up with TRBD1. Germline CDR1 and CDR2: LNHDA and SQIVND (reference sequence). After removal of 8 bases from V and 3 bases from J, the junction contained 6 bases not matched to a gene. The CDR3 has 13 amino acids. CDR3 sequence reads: CASSQTGVYEQYF. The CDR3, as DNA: TGTGCCAGTTCCCAGACAGGGGTCTACGAGCAGTACTTC.

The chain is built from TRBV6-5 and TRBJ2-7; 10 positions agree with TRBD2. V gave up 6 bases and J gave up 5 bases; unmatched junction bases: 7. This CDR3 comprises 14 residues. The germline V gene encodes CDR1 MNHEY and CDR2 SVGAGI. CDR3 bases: TGTGCCAGCAGGGGAACTAGCGGGGCTAACGAGCAGTACTTC. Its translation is CASRGTSGANEQYF.

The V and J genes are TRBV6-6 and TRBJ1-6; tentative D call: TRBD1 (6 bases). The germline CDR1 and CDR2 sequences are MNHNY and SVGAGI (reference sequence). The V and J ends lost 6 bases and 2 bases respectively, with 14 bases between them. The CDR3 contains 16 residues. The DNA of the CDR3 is TGTGCCAGCAGCTCAGGGGTTGTCGCCTATAATTCACCCCTCCACTTT. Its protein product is CASSSGVVAYNSPLHF.

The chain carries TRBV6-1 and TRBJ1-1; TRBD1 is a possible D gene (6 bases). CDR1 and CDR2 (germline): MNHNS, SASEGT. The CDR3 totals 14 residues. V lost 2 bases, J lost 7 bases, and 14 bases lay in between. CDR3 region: CASSESGGISEAFF. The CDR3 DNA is TGTGCCAGCAGTGAATCGGGGGGCATTAGTGAAGCTTTCTTT.

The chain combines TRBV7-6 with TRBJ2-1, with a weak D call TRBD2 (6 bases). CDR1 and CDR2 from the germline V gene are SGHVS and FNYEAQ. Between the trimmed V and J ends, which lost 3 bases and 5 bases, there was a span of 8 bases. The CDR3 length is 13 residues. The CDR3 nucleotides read TGTGCCAGCAGCTTGCGGGGAGACAATGAGCAGTTCTTC. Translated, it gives CASSLRGDNEQFF.

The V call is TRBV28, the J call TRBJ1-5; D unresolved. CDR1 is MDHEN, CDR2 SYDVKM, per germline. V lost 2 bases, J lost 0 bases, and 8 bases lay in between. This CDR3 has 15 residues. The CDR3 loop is CASSLMASSNQPQHF. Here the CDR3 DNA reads TGTGCCAGCAGTTTAATGGCATCTAGCAATCAGCCCCAGCATTTT.

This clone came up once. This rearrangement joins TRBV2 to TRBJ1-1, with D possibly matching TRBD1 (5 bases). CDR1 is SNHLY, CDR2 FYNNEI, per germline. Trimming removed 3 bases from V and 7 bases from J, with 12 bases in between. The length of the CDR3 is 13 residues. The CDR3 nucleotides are TGTGCCAGCAGTGAGTTGGGGGGGGGTGAAGCTTTCTTT. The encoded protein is CASSELGGGEAFF.

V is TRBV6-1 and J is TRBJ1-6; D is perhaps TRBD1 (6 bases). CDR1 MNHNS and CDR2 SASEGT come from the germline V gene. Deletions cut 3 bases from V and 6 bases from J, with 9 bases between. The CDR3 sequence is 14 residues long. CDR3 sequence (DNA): TGTGCCAGCAGTGACAAGGACAGTAATTCACCCCTCCACTTT. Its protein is CASSDKDSNSPLHF.

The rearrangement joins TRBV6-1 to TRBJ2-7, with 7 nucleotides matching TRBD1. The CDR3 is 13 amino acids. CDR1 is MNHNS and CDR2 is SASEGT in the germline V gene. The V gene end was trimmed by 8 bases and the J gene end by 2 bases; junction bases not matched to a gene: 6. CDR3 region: CASAWTGPYEQYF. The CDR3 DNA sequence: TGTGCCAGCGCTTGGACAGGACCCTACGAGCAGTACTTC.

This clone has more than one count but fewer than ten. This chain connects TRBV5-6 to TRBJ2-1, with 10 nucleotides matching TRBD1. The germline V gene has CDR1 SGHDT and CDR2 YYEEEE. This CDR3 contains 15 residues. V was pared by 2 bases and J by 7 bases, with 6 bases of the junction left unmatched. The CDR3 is CASSFGQGVENEQFF. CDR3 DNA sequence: TGTGCCAGCAGCTTCGGACAGGGGGTTGAAAATGAGCAGTTCTTC.

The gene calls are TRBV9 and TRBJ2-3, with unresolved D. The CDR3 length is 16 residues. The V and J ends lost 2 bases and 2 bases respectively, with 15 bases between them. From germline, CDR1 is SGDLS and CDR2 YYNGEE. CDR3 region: CASSVRLNSPTDTQYF. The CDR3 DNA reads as TGTGCCAGCAGCGTGAGACTCAATAGCCCCACAGATACGCAGTATTTT.

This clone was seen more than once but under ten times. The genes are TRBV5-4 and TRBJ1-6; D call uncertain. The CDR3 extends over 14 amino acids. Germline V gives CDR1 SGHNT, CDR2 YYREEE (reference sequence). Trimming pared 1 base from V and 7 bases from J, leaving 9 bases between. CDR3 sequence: CASSLFGGNSPLHF. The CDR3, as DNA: TGTGCCAGCAGCTTGTTCGGAGGGAATTCACCCCTCCACTTT.

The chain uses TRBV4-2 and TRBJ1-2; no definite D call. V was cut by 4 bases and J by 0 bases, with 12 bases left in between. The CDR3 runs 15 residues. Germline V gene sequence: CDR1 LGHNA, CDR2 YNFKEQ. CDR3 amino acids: CASSLPSGTNYGYTF. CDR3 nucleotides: TGTGCCAGCAGCCTCCCATCCGGGACTAACTATGGCTACACCTTC.

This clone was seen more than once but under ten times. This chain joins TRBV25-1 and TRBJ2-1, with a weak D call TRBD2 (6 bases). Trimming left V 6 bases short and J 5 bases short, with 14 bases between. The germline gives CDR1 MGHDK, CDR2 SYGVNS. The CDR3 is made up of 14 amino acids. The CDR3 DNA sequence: TGTGCCAGCAGGGGGGGTTCTCTTCACAATGAGCAGTTCTTC. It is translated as CASRGGSLHNEQFF.